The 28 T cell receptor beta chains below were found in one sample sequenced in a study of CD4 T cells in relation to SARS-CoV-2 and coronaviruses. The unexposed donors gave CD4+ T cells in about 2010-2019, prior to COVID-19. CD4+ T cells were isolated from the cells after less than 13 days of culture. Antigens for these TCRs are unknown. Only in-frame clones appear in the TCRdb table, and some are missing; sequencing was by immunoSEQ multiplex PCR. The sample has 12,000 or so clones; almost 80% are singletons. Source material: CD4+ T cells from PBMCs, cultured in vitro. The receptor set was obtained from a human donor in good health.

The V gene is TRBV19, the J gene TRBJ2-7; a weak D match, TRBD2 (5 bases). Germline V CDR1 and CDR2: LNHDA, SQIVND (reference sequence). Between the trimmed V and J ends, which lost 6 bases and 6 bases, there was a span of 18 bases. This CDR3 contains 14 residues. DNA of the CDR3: TGTGCCAGTAGAAGTCCAGAGAGGGTAGGCGAGCAGTACTTC. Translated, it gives CASRSPERVGEQYF.

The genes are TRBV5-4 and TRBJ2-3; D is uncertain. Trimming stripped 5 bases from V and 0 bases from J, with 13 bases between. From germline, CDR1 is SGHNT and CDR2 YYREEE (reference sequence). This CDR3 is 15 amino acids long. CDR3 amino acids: CASRWTESSTDTQYF. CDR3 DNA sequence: TGTGCCAGCAGGTGGACCGAGTCTAGCACAGATACGCAGTATTTT.

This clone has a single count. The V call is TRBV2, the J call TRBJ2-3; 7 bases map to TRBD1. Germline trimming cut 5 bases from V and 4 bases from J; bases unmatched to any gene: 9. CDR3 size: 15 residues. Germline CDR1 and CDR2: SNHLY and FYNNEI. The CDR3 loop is CASSPDRAIADTQYF. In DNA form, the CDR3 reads TGTGCCAGCAGTCCAGACAGGGCCATCGCAGATACGCAGTATTTT.

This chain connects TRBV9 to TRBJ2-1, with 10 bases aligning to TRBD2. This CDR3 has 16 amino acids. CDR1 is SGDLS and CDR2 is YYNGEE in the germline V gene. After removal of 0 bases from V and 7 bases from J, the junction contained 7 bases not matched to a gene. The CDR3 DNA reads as TGTGCCAGCAGCGTAGGTGCTAGCGGGAGAGAAAATGAGCAGTTCTTC. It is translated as CASSVGASGRENEQFF.

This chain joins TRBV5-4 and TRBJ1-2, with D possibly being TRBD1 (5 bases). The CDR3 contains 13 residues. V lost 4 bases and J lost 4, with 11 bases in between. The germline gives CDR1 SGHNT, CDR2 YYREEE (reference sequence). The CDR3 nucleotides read TGTGCCAGCAGCCCACGGGGCCTCTATGGCTACACCTTC. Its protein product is CASSPRGLYGYTF.

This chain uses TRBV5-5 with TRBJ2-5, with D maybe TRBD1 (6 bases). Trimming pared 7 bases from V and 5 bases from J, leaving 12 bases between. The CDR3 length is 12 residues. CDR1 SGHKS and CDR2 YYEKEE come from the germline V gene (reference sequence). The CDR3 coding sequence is TGTGCCAGCGCACAGGGAGTCGAGACCCAGTACTTC. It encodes CASAQGVETQYF.

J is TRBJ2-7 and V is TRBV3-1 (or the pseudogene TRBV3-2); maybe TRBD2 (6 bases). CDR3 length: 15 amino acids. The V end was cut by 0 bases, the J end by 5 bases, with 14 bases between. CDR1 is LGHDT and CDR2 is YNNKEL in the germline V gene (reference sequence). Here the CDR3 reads CASSQDTGVVDEQYF. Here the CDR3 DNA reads TGTGCCAGCAGCCAAGATACGGGGGTTGTCGACGAGCAGTACTTC.

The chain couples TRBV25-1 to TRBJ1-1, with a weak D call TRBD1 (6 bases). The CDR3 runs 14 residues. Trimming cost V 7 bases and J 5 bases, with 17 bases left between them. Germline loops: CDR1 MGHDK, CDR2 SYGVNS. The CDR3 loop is CASTPGGGGTEAFF. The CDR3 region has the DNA TGTGCCAGCACCCCGGGCGGGGGCGGAACTGAAGCTTTCTTT.

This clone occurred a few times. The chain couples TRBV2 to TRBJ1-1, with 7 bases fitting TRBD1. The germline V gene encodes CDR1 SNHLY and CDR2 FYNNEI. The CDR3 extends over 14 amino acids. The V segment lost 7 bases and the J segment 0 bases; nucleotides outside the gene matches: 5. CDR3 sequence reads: CASTTTGLNTEAFF. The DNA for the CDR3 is TGTGCCAGCACGACGACAGGGCTGAACACTGAAGCTTTCTTT.

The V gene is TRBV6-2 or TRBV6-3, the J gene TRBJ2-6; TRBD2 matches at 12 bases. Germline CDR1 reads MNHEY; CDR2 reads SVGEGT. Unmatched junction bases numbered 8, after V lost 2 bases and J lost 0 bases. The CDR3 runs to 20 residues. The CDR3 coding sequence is TGTGCCAGCAGTTACAGCACTAGCGGGAGGTCCTCCTCTGGGGCCAACGTCCTGACTTTC. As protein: CASSYSTSGRSSSGANVLTF.

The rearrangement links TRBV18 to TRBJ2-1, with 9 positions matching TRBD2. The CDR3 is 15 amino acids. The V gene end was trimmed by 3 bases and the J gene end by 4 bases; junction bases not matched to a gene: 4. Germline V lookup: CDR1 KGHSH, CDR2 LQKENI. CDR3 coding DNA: TGTGCCAGCTCACCGCGGGAGGGCTTATACAATGAGCAGTTCTTC. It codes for CASSPREGLYNEQFF. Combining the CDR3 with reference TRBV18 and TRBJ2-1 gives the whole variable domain NAGVMQNPRHLVRRRGQEARLRCSPMKGHSHVYWYRQLPEEGLKFMVYLQKENIIDESGMPKERFSAEFPKEGPSILRIQQVVRGDSAAYFCASSPREGLYNEQFFGPGTRLTVL.

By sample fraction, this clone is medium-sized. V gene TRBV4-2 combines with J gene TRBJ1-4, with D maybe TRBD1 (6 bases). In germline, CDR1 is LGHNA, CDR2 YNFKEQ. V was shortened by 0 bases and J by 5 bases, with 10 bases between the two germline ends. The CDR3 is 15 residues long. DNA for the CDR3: TGTGCCAGCAGCCAAGATCGGGGGGCAAATGAAAAACTGTTTTTT. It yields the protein CASSQDRGANEKLFF.

As DNA, the CDR3 is TGTGCCAGCAGAGCTAGCGGGAGAGGGTCCTACGAGCAGTACTTC. Amino acids: CASRASGRGSYEQYF. This sequence joins TRBV6-6 and TRBJ2-7; 10 bases are shared with TRBD2. After removal of 6 bases from V and 1 base from J, the junction contained 6 bases not matched to a gene. Germline V gene data show CDR1 as MNHNY and CDR2 as SVGAGI (reference sequence). The CDR3 covers 15 residues.

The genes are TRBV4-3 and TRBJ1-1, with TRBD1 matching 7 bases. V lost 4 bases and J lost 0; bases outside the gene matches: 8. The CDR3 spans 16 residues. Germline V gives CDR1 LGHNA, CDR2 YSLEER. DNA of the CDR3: TGCGCCAGCAGCCCCGGCGGCAGGGGGATGAACACTGAAGCTTTCTTT. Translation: CASSPGGRGMNTEAFF.

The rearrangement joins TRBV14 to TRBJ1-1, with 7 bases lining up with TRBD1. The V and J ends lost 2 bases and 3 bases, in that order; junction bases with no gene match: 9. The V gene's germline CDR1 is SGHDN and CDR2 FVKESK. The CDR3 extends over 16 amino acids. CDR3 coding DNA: TGTGCCAGCAGCCAACGGGCGACAGGGCCCGACACTGAAGCTTTCTTT. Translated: CASSQRATGPDTEAFF.

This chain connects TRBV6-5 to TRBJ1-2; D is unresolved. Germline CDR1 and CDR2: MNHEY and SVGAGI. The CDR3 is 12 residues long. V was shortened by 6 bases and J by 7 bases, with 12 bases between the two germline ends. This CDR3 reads CASRQTLGGYTF. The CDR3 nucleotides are TGTGCCAGCAGGCAGACCTTGGGTGGCTACACCTTC.

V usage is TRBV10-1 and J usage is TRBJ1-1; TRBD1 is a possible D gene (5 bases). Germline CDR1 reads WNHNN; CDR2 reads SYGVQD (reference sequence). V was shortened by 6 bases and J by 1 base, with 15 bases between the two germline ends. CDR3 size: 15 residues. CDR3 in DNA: TGCGCCAGCAGCTCCTCGGGGGTGCCGAACACTGAAGCTTTCTTT. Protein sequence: CASSSSGVPNTEAFF.

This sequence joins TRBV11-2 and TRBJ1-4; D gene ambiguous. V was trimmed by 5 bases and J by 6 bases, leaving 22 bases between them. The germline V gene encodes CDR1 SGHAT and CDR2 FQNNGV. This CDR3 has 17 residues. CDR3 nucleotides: TGTGCCAGCAGCCCACCAGCCTATGGGAAGGCATATGAAAAACTGTTTTTT. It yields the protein CASSPPAYGKAYEKLFF.

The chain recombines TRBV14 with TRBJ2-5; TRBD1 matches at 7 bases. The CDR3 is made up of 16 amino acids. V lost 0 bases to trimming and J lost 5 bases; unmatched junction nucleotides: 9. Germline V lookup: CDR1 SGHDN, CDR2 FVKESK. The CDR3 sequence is CASSQDPLRGWETQYF. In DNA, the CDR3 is TGTGCCAGCAGCCAAGACCCCCTCAGGGGGTGGGAGACCCAGTACTTC.

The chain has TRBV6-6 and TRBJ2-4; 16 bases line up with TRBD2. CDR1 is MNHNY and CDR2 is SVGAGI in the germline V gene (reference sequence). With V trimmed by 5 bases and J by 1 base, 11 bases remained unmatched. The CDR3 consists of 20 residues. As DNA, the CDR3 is TGTGCCAGCAGTCCCCTGGGACTAGCGGGAGGGGAGGGGGCCAAAAACATTCAGTACTTC. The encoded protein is CASSPLGLAGGEGAKNIQYF.

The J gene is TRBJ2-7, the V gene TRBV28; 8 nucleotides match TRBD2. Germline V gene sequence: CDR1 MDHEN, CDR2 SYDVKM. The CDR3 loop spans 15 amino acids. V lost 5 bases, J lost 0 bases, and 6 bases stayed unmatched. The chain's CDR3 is CASSLGLAYSYEQYF. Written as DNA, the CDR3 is TGTGCCAGCAGTCTCGGACTAGCCTACTCCTACGAGCAGTACTTC.

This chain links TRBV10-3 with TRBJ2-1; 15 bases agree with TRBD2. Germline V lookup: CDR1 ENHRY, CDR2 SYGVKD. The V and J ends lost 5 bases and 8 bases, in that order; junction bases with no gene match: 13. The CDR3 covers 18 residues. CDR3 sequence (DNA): TGTGCCATCAGTCCCGGACTAGCGGGAGGGTCGGACCGGGATGAGCAGTTCTTC. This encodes CAISPGLAGGSDRDEQFF.

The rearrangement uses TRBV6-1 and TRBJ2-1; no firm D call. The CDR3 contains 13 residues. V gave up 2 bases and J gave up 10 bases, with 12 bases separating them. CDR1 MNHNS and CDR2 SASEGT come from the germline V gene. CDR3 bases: TGTGCCAGCAGTGAATCGGGTAGCTGGGAGCAGTTCTTC. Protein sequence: CASSESGSWEQFF.

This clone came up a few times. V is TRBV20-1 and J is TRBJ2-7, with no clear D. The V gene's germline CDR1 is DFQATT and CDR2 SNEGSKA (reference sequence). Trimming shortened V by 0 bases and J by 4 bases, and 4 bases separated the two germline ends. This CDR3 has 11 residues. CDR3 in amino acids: CSARDQYEQYF. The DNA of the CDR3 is TGCAGTGCTAGAGATCAGTACGAGCAGTACTTC.

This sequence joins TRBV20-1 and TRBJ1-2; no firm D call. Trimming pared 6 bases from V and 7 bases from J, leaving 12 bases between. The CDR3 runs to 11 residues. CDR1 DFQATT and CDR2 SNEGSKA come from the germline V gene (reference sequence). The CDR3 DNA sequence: TGCAGTGCGGTTGGGTTAGGTGGCTACACCTTC. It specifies CSAVGLGGYTF.

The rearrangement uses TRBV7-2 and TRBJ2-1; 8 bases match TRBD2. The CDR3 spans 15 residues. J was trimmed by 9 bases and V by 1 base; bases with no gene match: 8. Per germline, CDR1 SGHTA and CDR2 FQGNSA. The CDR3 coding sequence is TGTGCCAGCAGCTTAGGGGGGGGTAGCGGGGTTGAGCAGTTCTTC. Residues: CASSLGGGSGVEQFF.

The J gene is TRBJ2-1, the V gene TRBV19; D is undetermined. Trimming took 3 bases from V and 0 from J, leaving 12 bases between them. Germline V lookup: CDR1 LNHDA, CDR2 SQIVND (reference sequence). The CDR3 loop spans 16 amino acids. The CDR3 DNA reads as TGTGCCAGTAGTATTGGGTCGGGCCGCTCCTACAATGAGCAGTTCTTC. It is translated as CASSIGSGRSYNEQFF.

CDR3 in amino acids: CASSETPGRVNEQFF. In DNA form, the CDR3 reads TGCGCCAGCAGTGAGACCCCCGGCCGAGTCAATGAGCAGTTCTTC. V gene TRBV10-1 combines with J gene TRBJ2-1, with D unclear. CDR1 is WNHNN and CDR2 is SYGVQD in the germline V gene (reference sequence). The CDR3 is 15 residues long. Trimming shortened V by 2 bases and J by 6 bases, and 14 bases separated the two germline ends.